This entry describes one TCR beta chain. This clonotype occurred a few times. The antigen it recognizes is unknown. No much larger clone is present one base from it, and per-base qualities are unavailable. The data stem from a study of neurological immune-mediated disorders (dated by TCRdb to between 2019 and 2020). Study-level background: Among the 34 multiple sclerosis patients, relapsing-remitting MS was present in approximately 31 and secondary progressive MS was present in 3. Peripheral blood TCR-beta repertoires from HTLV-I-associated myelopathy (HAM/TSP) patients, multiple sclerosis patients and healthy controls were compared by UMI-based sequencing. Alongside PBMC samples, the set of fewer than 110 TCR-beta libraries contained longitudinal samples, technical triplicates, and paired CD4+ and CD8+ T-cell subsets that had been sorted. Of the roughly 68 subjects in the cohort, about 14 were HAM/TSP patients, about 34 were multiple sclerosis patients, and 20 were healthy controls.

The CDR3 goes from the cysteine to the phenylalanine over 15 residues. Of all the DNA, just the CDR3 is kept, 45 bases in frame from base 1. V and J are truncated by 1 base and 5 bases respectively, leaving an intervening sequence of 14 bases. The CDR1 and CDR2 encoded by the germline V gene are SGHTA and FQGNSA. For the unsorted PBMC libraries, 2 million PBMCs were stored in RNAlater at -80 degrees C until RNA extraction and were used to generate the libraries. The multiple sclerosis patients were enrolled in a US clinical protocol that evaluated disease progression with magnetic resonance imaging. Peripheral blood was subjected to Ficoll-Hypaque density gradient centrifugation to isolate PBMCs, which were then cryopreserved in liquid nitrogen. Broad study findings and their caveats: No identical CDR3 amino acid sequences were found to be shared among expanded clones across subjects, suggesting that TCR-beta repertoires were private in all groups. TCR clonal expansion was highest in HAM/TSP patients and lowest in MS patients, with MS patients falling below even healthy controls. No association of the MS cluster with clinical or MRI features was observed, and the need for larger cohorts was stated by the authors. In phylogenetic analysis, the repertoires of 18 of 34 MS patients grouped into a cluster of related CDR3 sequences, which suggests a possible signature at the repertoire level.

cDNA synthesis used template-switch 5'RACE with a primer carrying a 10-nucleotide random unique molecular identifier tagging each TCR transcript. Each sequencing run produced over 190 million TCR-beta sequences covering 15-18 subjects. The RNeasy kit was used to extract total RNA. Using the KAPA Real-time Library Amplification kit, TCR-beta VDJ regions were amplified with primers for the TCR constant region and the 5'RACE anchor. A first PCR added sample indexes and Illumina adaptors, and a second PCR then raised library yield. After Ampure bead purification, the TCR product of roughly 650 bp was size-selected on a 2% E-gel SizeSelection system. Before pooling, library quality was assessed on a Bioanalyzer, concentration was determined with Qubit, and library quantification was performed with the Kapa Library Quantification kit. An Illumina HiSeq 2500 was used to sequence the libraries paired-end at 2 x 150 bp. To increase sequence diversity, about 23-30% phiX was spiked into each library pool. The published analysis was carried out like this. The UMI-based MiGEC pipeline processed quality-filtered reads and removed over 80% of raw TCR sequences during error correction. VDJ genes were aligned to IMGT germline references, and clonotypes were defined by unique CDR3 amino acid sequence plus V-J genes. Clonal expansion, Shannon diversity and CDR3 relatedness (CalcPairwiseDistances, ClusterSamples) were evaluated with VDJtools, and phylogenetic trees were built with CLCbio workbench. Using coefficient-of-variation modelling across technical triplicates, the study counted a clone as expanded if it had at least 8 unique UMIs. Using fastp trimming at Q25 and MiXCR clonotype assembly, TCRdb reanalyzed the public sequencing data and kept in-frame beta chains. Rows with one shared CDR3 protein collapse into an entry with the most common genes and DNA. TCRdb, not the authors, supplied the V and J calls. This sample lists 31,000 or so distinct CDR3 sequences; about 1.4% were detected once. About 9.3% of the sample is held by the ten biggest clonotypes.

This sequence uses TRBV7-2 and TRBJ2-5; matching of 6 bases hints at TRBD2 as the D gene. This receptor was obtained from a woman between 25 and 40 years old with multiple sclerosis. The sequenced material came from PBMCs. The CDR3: CASSLVARGGETQYF. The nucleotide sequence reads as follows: TGTGCCAGCAGCTTAGTAGCGCGGGGTGGCGAGACCCAGTACTTC.